Detailed here is one T cell receptor (beta chain). Its target is unknown. The data stem from a study of T cell responses to AZD1222 COVID-19 vaccine. Study-level findings and limits: Repertoire sampling occurred only after the peak T cell response. Per reports, nearly half of all spike-specific TCRs target regions that are unmutated in variants. Donors were chiefly white British, with a greater number of females, and clonal diversity was perhaps underestimated.

The repertoire was sequenced with immunoSEQ multiplex PCR; TCRdb's copy has only in-frame clones and lacks some. Of roughly 170,000 clones listed, roughly 94% are singletons. This TCR was recovered from an adult who received the AZD1222 COVID-19 vaccine. The sample here was peripheral blood, taken 28 days after the second AZD1222 dose.

CDR3 coding DNA: TGTGCCAGCAGGTTCAATAAGGGGTTGAACACTGAAGCTTTCTTT. This codes for CASRFNKGLNTEAFF. V and J are TRBV2 and TRBJ1-1, with D possibly TRBD1 on 5 matching bases. V lost 6 bases, J lost 0 bases, and 14 bases lay in between. The length of the CDR3 is 15 residues. The germline V gene has CDR1 SNHLY and CDR2 FYNNEI.